The next 10 T cell receptor beta chains were all read from a single sample in a study of T cell responses to AZD1222 COVID-19 vaccine. Assay used: immunoSEQ multiplex PCR; TCRdb lists only in-frame clones, some missing. The profile shows approximately 64,000 clones, less than 90% of them singletons. Sample: peripheral blood, taken on day 0 of AZD1222 vaccination. These receptors were collected from an adult in good health.

CDR3 sequence: CASSVGARTSSDEQFF. CDR3 in DNA: TGTGCCAGCAGCGTCGGGGCGAGGACTAGCTCAGACGAGCAGTTCTTC. The V gene is TRBV9, the J gene TRBJ2-1; 8 nucleotides align to TRBD2. Per the germline V gene, CDR1 is SGDLS and CDR2 is YYNGEE. J was trimmed by 10 bases and V by 2 bases; bases with no gene match: 14. The CDR3 spans 16 residues.

The chain has TRBV3-1 (or the pseudogene TRBV3-2) and TRBJ1-3, with D hard to call. Germline assignment: CDR1 LGHDT and CDR2 YNNKEL (reference sequence). V was pared by 2 bases and J by 0 bases, with 11 bases between. This CDR3 has 16 residues. The DNA of the CDR3 is TGTGCCAGCAGCCAACTGTCGTATACCTCTGGAAACACCATATATTTT. This encodes CASSQLSYTSGNTIYF.

The gene calls are TRBV11-2 and TRBJ1-2, with 9 positions matching TRBD1. This CDR3 is 16 amino acids long. Germline CDR1 is SGHAT and CDR2 is FQNNGV. V shed 5 bases and J 5 bases; nucleotides not matched to a gene: 12. The CDR3 region has the DNA TGTGCCAGCAGCCCGGGACAGGGCGCCTTATGGTATGGCTACACCTTC. Protein product: CASSPGQGALWYGYTF.

Only one count was recorded for this clone. The chain has TRBV10-3 and TRBJ2-2, with D possibly TRBD2 on 6 matching bases. CDR3 length: 16 residues. V was pared by 8 bases and J by 4 bases, with 20 bases between. Germline assignment: CDR1 ENHRY and CDR2 SYGVKD. CDR3 sequence reads: CAILTRVGGGTGELFF. In nucleotides, the CDR3 is TGTGCCATCCTTACCCGGGTCGGGGGAGGCACCGGGGAGCTGTTTTTT.

The chain employs TRBV19 and TRBJ2-1; 13 bases are shared with TRBD2. This CDR3 region has 17 residues. Germline V lookup: CDR1 LNHDA, CDR2 SQIVND (reference sequence). With V trimmed by 4 bases and J by 3 bases, 6 bases remained unmatched. This CDR3 reads CASSTQRLAGGYNEQFF. CDR3 bases: TGTGCCAGTAGTACCCAACGACTAGCGGGGGGCTACAATGAGCAGTTCTTC.

V usage is TRBV30 and J usage is TRBJ1-2; TRBD1 agrees at 8 bases. V shed 5 bases and J 6 bases; nucleotides not matched to a gene: 5. Germline lookup yields CDR1 GTSNPN and CDR2 SVGIG (reference sequence). The CDR3 totals 12 residues. The DNA of the CDR3 is TGTGCCTGGCAACAGGGGGACCATGGCTACACCTTC. This codes for CAWQQGDHGYTF.

The genes are TRBV3-1 (or the pseudogene TRBV3-2) and TRBJ1-5, with 7 positions matching TRBD1. Germline CDR1 is LGHDT and CDR2 is YNNKEL (reference sequence). Trimming took 0 bases from V and 6 from J; bases not matched to a gene: 2. The CDR3 is 14 amino acids. The CDR3 sequence: CASSQDTGVQPQHF. The DNA for the CDR3 is TGTGCCAGCAGCCAAGATACAGGGGTTCAGCCCCAGCATTTT.

This clone was counted once. This sequence joins TRBV14 and TRBJ2-5, with 9 bases matching TRBD1. Trimming took 4 bases from V and 5 from J; bases not matched to a gene: 14. Looked up from germline, CDR1 is SGHDN and CDR2 is FVKESK. The CDR3 runs 17 residues. The CDR3 region is CASSPGSYRGRLETQYF. For the CDR3, the DNA is TGTGCCAGCAGCCCCGGTTCCTACAGGGGGCGTCTGGAGACCCAGTACTTC.

The table lists this clone with a few counts. The V gene is TRBV30, the J gene TRBJ2-7, with unresolved D. Trimming removed 4 bases from V and 0 bases from J, with 16 bases in between. The CDR3 totals 15 residues. Looked up from germline, CDR1 is GTSNPN and CDR2 is SVGIG (reference sequence). The CDR3 coding sequence is TGTGCCTGGACCGGAAGACACCGATCCTCCTACGAGCAGTACTTC. Its translation is CAWTGRHRSSYEQYF. The entire variable domain, with the rest obtained from reference TRBV30 and TRBJ2-7, is as follows: SQTIHQWPATLVQPVGSPLSLECTVEGTSNPNLYWYRQAAGRGLQLLFYSVGIGQISSEVPQNLSASRPQDRQFILSSKKLLLSDSGFYLCAWTGRHRSSYEQYFGPGTRLTVT.

The genes are TRBV5-4 and TRBJ1-1; tentatively, D is TRBD1 (5 bases). There are 13 residues in the CDR3. CDR1 is SGHNT, CDR2 YYREEE, per germline (reference sequence). Trimming shortened V by 0 bases and J by 7 bases, and 10 bases separated the two germline ends. CDR3 protein: CASSLAIGGEAFF. DNA of the CDR3: TGTGCCAGCAGCTTGGCAATTGGGGGTGAAGCTTTCTTT. Drawing the rest from reference TRBV5-4 and TRBJ1-1, the complete variable domain is ETGVTQSPTHLIKTRGQQVTLRCSSQSGHNTVSWYQQALGQGPQFIFQYYREEENGRGNFPPRFSGLQFPNYSSELNVNALELDDSALYLCASSLAIGGEAFFGQGTRLTVV.